These 14 T cell receptor beta chains originate from one sample sequenced in a study of blood T cell repertoires in COVID-19 (dated by TCRdb to 2020 to 2022). Library preparation was by the immunoSEQ multiplex PCR assay. Held by TCRdb, this immuneACCESS table contains in-frame sequences only and omits some clones. Under half of the omission traces to an unresolved V gene where checked; the cause of the rest is unknown. The sample includes about 44,000 clones, with about 89% observed a single time. Approximately 5% of the sample goes to the ten largest clones. Input material: peripheral blood. These receptors were obtained from a human donor in a cohort sampled during active COVID-19.

This clone was seen more than once but under ten times. V is TRBV9 and J is TRBJ2-2; 8 nucleotides line up with TRBD2. After removal of 4 bases from V and 4 bases from J, the junction contained 15 bases not matched to a gene. Looked up from germline, CDR1 is SGDLS and CDR2 is YYNGEE. The CDR3 covers 18 residues. CDR3 amino acids: CASSTPGKTSVTTGELFF. The CDR3, as DNA: TGTGCCAGCAGCACACCCGGTAAGACTAGCGTTACCACCGGGGAGCTGTTTTTT.

The chain is built from TRBV28 and TRBJ2-4, with D possibly being TRBD1 (6 bases). This CDR3 region has 15 residues. V lost 1 base and J lost 9, with 16 bases in between. Germline CDR1 reads MDHEN; CDR2 reads SYDVKM. The CDR3 region is CASSLLGAGEGIQYF. Written as DNA, the CDR3 is TGTGCCAGCAGTTTATTGGGCGCAGGGGAAGGCATTCAGTACTTC.

V and J are TRBV18 and TRBJ2-1, with D hard to call. The CDR3 spans 12 residues. Germline values: CDR1 KGHSH, CDR2 LQKENI. Trimming left V 3 bases short and J 9 bases short, with 9 bases between. DNA of the CDR3: TGTGCCAGCTCACCGGCATTGGTTGAGCAGTTCTTC. Translating gives CASSPALVEQFF.

The V gene is TRBV7-3, the J gene TRBJ2-3; 7 bases line up with TRBD2. CDR1 and CDR2 (germline): SGHTA, FQGTGA. J was trimmed by 0 bases and V by 4 bases; bases with no gene match: 7. The CDR3 consists of 16 residues. The CDR3 loop is CASSSRGDPSTDTQYF. CDR3 DNA: TGTGCCAGCAGCTCCCGGGGGGACCCTAGCACAGATACGCAGTATTTT.

This clone was observed once. The chain is built from TRBV7-2 and TRBJ2-3; 13 bases align to TRBD2. CDR3 size: 18 residues. The J segment lost 4 bases and the V segment lost 0 bases, leaving 7 bases of the junction unmatched. Looked up from germline, CDR1 is SGHTA and CDR2 is FQGNSA. CDR3 in DNA: TGTGCCAGCAGCTTAGCTGGGACTAGCGGGATTTTTGCAGATACGCAGTATTTT. Amino acids: CASSLAGTSGIFADTQYF.

CDR3 loop: CASSQDLGLAENTGELFF. The CDR3 DNA reads TGCGCCAGCAGCCAAGATTTGGGACTAGCGGAAAACACCGGGGAGCTGTTTTTT. The J gene is TRBJ2-2, the V gene TRBV4-3; 11 nucleotides align to TRBD2. After removal of 0 bases from V and 2 bases from J, the junction contained 5 bases not matched to a gene. The CDR3 extends over 18 amino acids. CDR1 and CDR2 from the germline V gene are LGHNA and YSLEER.

V and J are TRBV28 and TRBJ2-1; D might be TRBD2 (5 bases). Germline V gene data show CDR1 as MDHEN and CDR2 as SYDVKM. The germline V and J ends were trimmed by 3 bases and 7 bases, with 7 bases remaining between them. There are 12 residues in the CDR3. The CDR3 reads CASSFGMNEQFF. Here the CDR3 DNA reads TGTGCCAGCAGTTTCGGGATGAATGAGCAGTTCTTC. Complete variable domain (other parts from reference TRBV28 and TRBJ2-1): DVKVTQSSRYLVKRTGEKVFLECVQDMDHENMFWYRQDPGLGLRLIYFSYDVKMKEKGDIPEGYSVSREKKERFSLILESASTNQTSMYLCASSFGMNEQFFGPGTRLTVL.

The chain couples TRBV27 to TRBJ2-1, with D tentatively TRBD2 (6 bases). Trimming shortened V by 0 bases and J by 5 bases, and 11 bases separated the two germline ends. The length of the CDR3 is 15 residues. CDR1 is MNHEY and CDR2 is SMNVEV in the germline V gene (reference sequence). The CDR3 loop is CASSLSMGLNNEQFF. DNA of the CDR3: TGTGCCAGCAGTTTATCGATGGGACTTAACAATGAGCAGTTCTTC.

The rearrangement joins TRBV7-2 to TRBJ2-1, with 10 positions matching TRBD2. The CDR3 length is 13 residues. Germline V gives CDR1 SGHTA, CDR2 FQGNSA. V gave up 4 bases and J gave up 15 bases; unmatched junction bases: 9. The CDR3 reads CASSSSSGSGPFF. The CDR3 DNA follows: TGTGCCAGCAGCTCCTCTAGCGGGAGTGGTCCGTTCTTC. Full variable domain (rest looked up from reference TRBV7-2 and TRBJ2-1): GAGVSQSPSNKVTEKGKDVELRCDPISGHTALYWYRQSLGQGLEFLIYFQGNSAPDKSGLPSDRFSAERTGGSVSTLTIQRTQQEDSAVYLCASSSSSGSGPFFGPGTRLTVL.

The CDR3 protein is CASSLEIRRGGETQYF. The DNA for the CDR3 is TGTGCCAGCAGCTTGGAAATAAGGAGGGGAGGGGAGACCCAGTACTTC. The rearrangement uses TRBV5-5 and TRBJ2-5; 7 positions agree with TRBD2. This CDR3 has 16 amino acids. Trimming cost V 0 bases and J 5 bases; bases outside gene matches: 10. Germline CDR1 SGHKS, CDR2 YYEKEE (reference sequence).

This chain connects TRBV28 to TRBJ2-7; the D gene is possibly TRBD1 (6 bases). The CDR3 runs to 15 residues. Trimming removed 3 bases at V and 0 bases at J, with 12 bases between. The germline V gene encodes CDR1 MDHEN and CDR2 SYDVKM. CDR3 protein: CASSLGAGSSYEQYF. The CDR3 DNA follows: TGTGCCAGCAGTTTGGGGGCGGGCAGCTCCTACGAGCAGTACTTC.

The CDR3 here is CASSRGEGREVTGELFF. The CDR3 coding sequence is TGTGCCAGCAGCAGAGGCGAGGGGCGGGAGGTCACCGGGGAGCTGTTTTTT. The chain uses TRBV5-5 and TRBJ2-2; TRBD2 matches at 8 bases. Trimming took 4 bases from V and 4 from J; bases not matched to a gene: 12. The germline V gene encodes CDR1 SGHKS and CDR2 YYEKEE (reference sequence). This CDR3 has 17 amino acids.

V usage is TRBV5-5 and J usage is TRBJ1-2; 7 positions agree with TRBD1. CDR1 and CDR2 (germline): SGHKS, YYEKEE (reference sequence). The CDR3 runs 16 residues. V was pared by 4 bases and J by 4 bases, with 13 bases of the junction left unmatched. CDR3 region: CASSLGQMRSGYGYTF. The CDR3 DNA follows: TGTGCCAGCAGCCTGGGACAGATGAGGTCAGGCTATGGCTACACCTTC.

V and J are TRBV19 and TRBJ2-4; 10 bases map to TRBD1. The CDR3 is 16 amino acids. Per the germline V gene, CDR1 is LNHDA and CDR2 is SQIVND (reference sequence). J gave up 3 bases and V 7 bases, and 9 bases lay outside the gene matches. For the CDR3, the DNA is TGTGCCAGTACCGAGGACAGGGGGGTTGGCAAAAACATTCAGTACTTC. Protein product: CASTEDRGVGKNIQYF.